This T cell receptor (beta chain) stems from a study of CD4 T cells in relation to SARS-CoV-2 and coronaviruses. Study-wide context: TCR beta CDR3s were sequenced after roughly 10-day antigen culture of PBMCs. The negative reference was HIV-1 Nef peptide pool or peptide-free culture. Study findings and constraints: Approximately 65% of donors had memory CD4+ clonotypes crossrecognizing SARS-CoV-2 and common cold coronavirus spike.

CD4+ T cells from unexposed donors were obtained before the COVID-19 pandemic (2011-2018). Isolation of CD4+ T cells took place after nine to ten days in culture. A note on this clone: Its antigen is currently unknown.

The CDR3 has 18 residues. Trimming left V 2 bases short and J 4 bases short, with 24 bases between. CDR1 and CDR2 from the germline V gene are SGHAT and FQNNGV. Assay: immunoSEQ multiplex PCR; the TCRdb copy retains only in-frame clones and omits some. The top ten hold roughly 16% of the sample, which has 20,000 to 25,000 clones, roughly three quarters seen once. The TCR sequence derives from a human donor in good health. This rearrangement joins TRBV11-2 to TRBJ2-7, with a possible D match to TRBD1 (6 bases). Sequencing was performed on CD4+ T cells from PBMCs, cultured in vitro. In DNA, the CDR3 is TGTGCCAGCAGCTTATCGGTCCCCTCCCTAGCCAGGGGTTACGAGCAGTACTTC. It codes for CASSLSVPSLARGYEQYF.